This T cell receptor beta chain was identified during a study of cytomegalovirus exposure and HLA in healthy donors. The CDR3 contains 15 residues. PCR amplification relied on 60 Vbeta primers (plus 13 Jbeta primers). TCRdb's copy holds only in-frame clones and misses some; the assay was immunoSEQ multiplex PCR. The sample shows over 120,000 clones, 70% to 80% of them seen only once. The chain joins TRBV7-5 to TRBJ1-2. TRBV7-5 is shown as a pseudogene. The receptor comes from a woman under 30 in good health and CMV-seropositive. Material: PBMCs. CDR3 sequence reads: CVRSLGGEGVGGYTF. CDR3 bases: TGTGTCAGAAGCTTGGGAGGGGAGGGTGTAGGTGGCTACACCTTC.